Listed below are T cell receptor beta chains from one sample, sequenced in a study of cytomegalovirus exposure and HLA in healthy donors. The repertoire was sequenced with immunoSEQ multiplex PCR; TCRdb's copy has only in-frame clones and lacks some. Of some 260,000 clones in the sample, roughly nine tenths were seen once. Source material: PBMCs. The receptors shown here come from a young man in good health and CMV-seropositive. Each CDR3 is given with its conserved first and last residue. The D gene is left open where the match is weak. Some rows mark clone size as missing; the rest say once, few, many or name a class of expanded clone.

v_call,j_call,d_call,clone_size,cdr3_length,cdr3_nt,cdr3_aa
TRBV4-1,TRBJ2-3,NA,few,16,TGCGCCAGCAGCCCTCCACGGACCGGGAGCACAGATACGCAGTATTTT,CASSPPRTGSTDTQYF
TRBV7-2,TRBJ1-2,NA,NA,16,TGTGCCAGCAGCTTGGGGGCCTCAGGGCAGTTTTATGGCTACACCTTC,CASSLGASGQFYGYTF
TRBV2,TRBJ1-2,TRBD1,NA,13,TGTGCCAGCAGTGTTTCAGGGGGCTCTGGCTACACCTTC,CASSVSGGSGYTF
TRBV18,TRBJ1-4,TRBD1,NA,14,TGTGCCAGCTCACGGACAGGGGTTACTGAAAAACTGTTTTTT,CASSRTGVTEKLFF
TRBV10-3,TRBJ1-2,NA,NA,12,TGTGCCATCAGTGGAAGGTCCCGGGGCTACACCTTC,CAISGRSRGYTF
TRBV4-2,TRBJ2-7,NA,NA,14,TGTGCCAGCAGCCCTGGGTCAGATATCTACGAGCAGTACTTC,CASSPGSDIYEQYF
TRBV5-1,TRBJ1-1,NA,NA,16,TGCGCCAGCAGCTTAACAGGGTCTCCAATGGACACTGAAGCTTTCTTT,CASSLTGSPMDTEAFF
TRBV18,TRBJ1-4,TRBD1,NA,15,TGTGCCAGCTCACCGTCGACAGGGGGCGGTGAAAAACTGTTTTTT,CASSPSTGGGEKLFF
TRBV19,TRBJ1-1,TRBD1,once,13,TGTGCCAGTAGTATCGGGGACAGGGATCAAGCTTTCTTT,CASSIGDRDQAFF
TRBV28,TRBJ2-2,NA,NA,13,TGTGCCAGCAGCTGGCAGGAAGTCGGGGAGCTGTTTTTT,CASSWQEVGELFF
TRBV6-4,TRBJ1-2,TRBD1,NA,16,TGTGCCAGCAGTGACTCGTTTGAGGGGGCCTTACGAGGCTACACCTTC,CASSDSFEGALRGYTF
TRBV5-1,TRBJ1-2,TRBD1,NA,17,TGCGCCAGCAGCTTGGGAACGGGTCAGGGGGTAGGCTATGGCTACACCTTC,CASSLGTGQGVGYGYTF
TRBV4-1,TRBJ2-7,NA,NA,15,TGCGCCAACAGTCAGATTTATCCGGGGATCTACGAGCAGTACTTC,CANSQIYPGIYEQYF
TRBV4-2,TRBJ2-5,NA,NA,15,TGTGCCAGCAGCCACATGGGACGTCAAAAGGGGACCCAGTACTTC,CASSHMGRQKGTQYF
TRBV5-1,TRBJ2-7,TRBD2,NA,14,TGCGCCAGCAGCTTAGCGGGATCGACCTACGAGCAGTACTTC,CASSLAGSTYEQYF
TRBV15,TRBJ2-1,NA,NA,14,TGTGCCACCAGCAGAGATCTGGGGGTCCATGAGCAGTTCTTC,CATSRDLGVHEQFF
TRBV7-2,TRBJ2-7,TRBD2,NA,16,TGTGCCAGCAACTCCGGTGGCGGGAGAAGGCTCAAGGAGCAGTACTTC,CASNSGGGRRLKEQYF
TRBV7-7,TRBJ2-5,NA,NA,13,TGTGCCAGCAGCTTCGGGGTCTCAGAGACCCAGTACTTC,CASSFGVSETQYF
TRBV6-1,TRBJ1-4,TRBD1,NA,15,TGTGCCAGCAGTGAAAGGGGGCGTCGGAATGAAAAACTGTTTTTT,CASSERGRRNEKLFF
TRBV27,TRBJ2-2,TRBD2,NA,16,TGTGCCAGCAGTTTAAGAGCGGGAGGTCGAACCGGGGAGCTGTTTTTT,CASSLRAGGRTGELFF
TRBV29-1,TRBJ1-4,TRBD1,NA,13,TGCAGCGTTGAGGACAGGGTTGATGAAAAACTGTTTTTT,CSVEDRVDEKLFF
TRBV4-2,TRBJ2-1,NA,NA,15,TGTGCCAGCAGCCAGGACCGGGACAAAGACAATGAGCAGTTCTTC,CASSQDRDKDNEQFF
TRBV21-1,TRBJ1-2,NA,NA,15,TGTGCCAGCAGCAAGGTGAGGCTATCTTGGCTTGGCTACACCTTC,CASSKVRLSWLGYTF
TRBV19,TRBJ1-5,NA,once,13,TGTGCCAGTAGTATAGATTGGGCTCAGCCCCAGCATTTT,CASSIDWAQPQHF
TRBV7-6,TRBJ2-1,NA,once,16,TGTGCCAGCAGCCGCGCCCGCGTAGAGTCCTACAATGAGCAGTTCTTC,CASSRARVESYNEQFF
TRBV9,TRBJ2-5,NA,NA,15,TGTGCCAGCAGCGTAGGGCTAGAGTACCAAGAGACCCAGTACTTC,CASSVGLEYQETQYF
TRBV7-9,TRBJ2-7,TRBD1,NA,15,TGTGCCAGCAGTTCTGCGACAGGGACCCACCACGAGCAGTACTTC,CASSSATGTHHEQYF
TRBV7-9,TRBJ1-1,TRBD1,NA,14,TGTGCCAGCAGCGTTCGACAGGGGTTCACTGAAGCTTTCTTT,CASSVRQGFTEAFF
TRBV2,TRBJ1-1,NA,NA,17,TGTGCCAGCAGTGAAGCGCAAAAGGGGAGATGGAACACTGAAGCTTTCTTT,CASSEAQKGRWNTEAFF
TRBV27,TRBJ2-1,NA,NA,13,TGTGCCAGCAGTCCCACCGCCTATAACGTTCAGTTCTTC,CASSPTAYNVQFF
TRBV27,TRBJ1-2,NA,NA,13,TGTGCCAGCAGTTTAGCGGGGGCGAATGGCTACACCTTC,CASSLAGANGYTF
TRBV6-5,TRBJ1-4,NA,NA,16,TGTGCCAGCAGTTACTTAGGCTCGAGGGAAGGGGAAAAACTGTTTTTT,CASSYLGSREGEKLFF
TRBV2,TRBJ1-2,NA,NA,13,TGTGCCAGCAGTGAAGGGGGAGGGTATGGCTACACCTTC,CASSEGGGYGYTF